This record covers a single T cell receptor beta chain. In the study's own analysis: Nucleated cell counts were estimated from reference gene primer amplification. Here immunoSEQ multiplex PCR was the method, and the copy in TCRdb shows in-frame clones only, minus some. From that table come the V and J calls and clone size; the DNA was used to work out D and trimming. The sample yields roughly 55,000 clones, approximately 86% seen once. These data originate in a study of blood T cell repertoires in COVID-19. On the study more broadly: The United States, Italy and Spain supplied acute and convalescent COVID-19 samples. From T cells, B-cell-depleted T cells, or PBMCs came the material, which was cDNA or gDNA.

Between the trimmed V and J ends, which lost 6 bases and 2 bases, there was a span of 8 bases. CDR1 is KGHSH, CDR2 LQKENI, per germline. There are 14 residues in the CDR3. The chain employs TRBV18 and TRBJ1-6; weak D call: TRBD1 (5 bases). This TCR was recovered from an older man with active COVID-19. The sequencing sample was made of peripheral blood. CDR3 amino acids: CASSGGAYNSPLHF. The CDR3 coding sequence is TGTGCCAGCTCTGGGGGGGCCTATAATTCACCCCTCCACTTT.